This T cell receptor beta chain stems from a study of blood T cell repertoires in COVID-19. Study information: The United States, Italy and Spain were the sources of the acute and convalescent COVID-19 samples. PBMCs, B-cell-depleted T cells, or T cells provided the cDNA or gDNA that made up the material.

Authors' processing steps: Reference gene primer amplification gave estimated nucleated cell counts. Profiled with immunoSEQ multiplex PCR; TCRdb holds only in-frame clones, not every one. V, J and clone size derive from that table, while D and trimming were established from the DNA sequence. Seen here are about 200,000 clones, approximately 88% observed once, and the top ten hold more than 25%. In its sample, this clone was seen once. Germline values: CDR1 KGHDR, CDR2 SFDVKD. The V end lost 4 bases, the J end lost 2 bases, and 15 bases lay between the germline ends. This CDR3 is 16 amino acids long. Sequenced input: peripheral blood. The J gene is TRBJ2-3, the V gene TRBV24-1; possibly TRBD2 for D (6 bases). This clonotype originated in a man in his forties with acute or convalescent COVID-19. CDR3 bases: TGTGCCACCAGTGACCCCAGTAGCGGAGCCACAGATACGCAGTATTTT. The encoded protein is CATSDPSSGATDTQYF.